One sample yielded the 29 T cell receptor beta chains listed below, sequenced in a study of early T cells in non-severe SARS-CoV-2 infection. From the 5' RACE reads, TCRdb called clonotypes with MiXCR, one entry per CDR3 protein. The table records approximately 77,000 distinct CDR3 sequences, 5% of them present only once. The sample was whole blood, taken at baseline. These receptors all come from an adult who was a healthcare worker with PCR-confirmed SARS-CoV-2 infection or an uninfected control (not recorded which).

The chain uses TRBV4-1 and TRBJ2-5; D remains unclear. With 5 bases removed from V and 7 bases from J, the gap between germline ends came to 14 bases. From germline, CDR1 is MGHRA and CDR2 YSYEKL. The CDR3 sequence is 13 residues long. As DNA, the CDR3 is TGCGCCAGCAGCTTAGCCCTCCCGGGGACCCAGTACTTC. Protein product: CASSLALPGTQYF.

This clonotype was recorded at least ten times. The chain joins TRBV29-1 to TRBJ1-1; tentatively, D is TRBD1 (6 bases). This CDR3 is 17 amino acids long. Trimming removed 1 base from V and 5 bases from J, with 23 bases in between. Germline loops: CDR1 SQVTM, CDR2 ANQGSEA. CDR3 loop: CSVEAAQGSVWRTEAFF. CDR3 nucleotide sequence: TGCAGCGTTGAAGCCGCACAGGGTTCGGTCTGGAGAACTGAAGCTTTCTTT.

This clonotype was observed at least ten times. The chain combines TRBV28 with TRBJ1-2; D might be TRBD1 (5 bases). Trimming left V 5 bases short and J 0 bases short, with 13 bases between. Germline V lookup: CDR1 MDHEN, CDR2 SYDVKM. This CDR3 has 15 residues. The CDR3 spells CASSATGKANYGYTF. The CDR3 nucleotides are TGTGCCAGCAGTGCAACAGGAAAAGCTAACTATGGCTACACCTTC.

This clonotype came up a few times. The genes are TRBV11-2 and TRBJ2-2, with 10 bases fitting TRBD1. Trimming cost V 2 bases and J 3 bases; bases outside gene matches: 3. Looked up from germline, CDR1 is SGHAT and CDR2 is FQNNGV. The CDR3 is made up of 16 amino acids. The CDR3 region is CASSLMGQGYTGELFF. For the CDR3, the DNA is TGTGCCAGCAGCTTAATGGGACAGGGGTACACCGGGGAGCTGTTTTTT.

This clonotype was observed a handful of times. The chain links TRBV7-6 to TRBJ1-6; TRBD1 agrees at 8 bases. The ends lost 4 bases at V and 2 bases at J; junction bases unmatched: 4. The CDR3 covers 16 residues. In germline, CDR1 is SGHVS, CDR2 FNYEAQ. CDR3 DNA: TGTGCCAGCAGCTATCAGACAGGGGCCTATAATTCACCCCTCCACTTT. Encoded protein: CASSYQTGAYNSPLHF. Based on the CDR3 plus reference TRBV7-6 and TRBJ1-6, the full variable domain is GAGVSQSPRYKVTKRGQDVALRCDPISGHVSLYWYRQALGQGPEFLTYFNYEAQQDKSGLPNDRFSAERPEGSISTLTIQRTEQRDSAMYRCASSYQTGAYNSPLHFGNGTRLTVT.

This clonotype was counted many times. The genes are TRBV7-6 and TRBJ2-2; D possibly uses TRBD1 or TRBD2 (5 bases each). The V gene's germline CDR1 is SGHVS and CDR2 FNYEAQ. Trimming removed 1 base at V and 5 bases at J, with 14 bases between. The CDR3 runs to 16 residues. In DNA, the CDR3 is TGTGCCAGCAGCTTAGTATTGGGGCGCGGGACCGGGGAGCTGTTTTTT. Its protein is CASSLVLGRGTGELFF.

The chain joins TRBV2 to TRBJ2-6; D may correspond to TRBD1 or TRBD2 (5 bases each). Trimming pared 6 bases from V and 0 bases from J, leaving 15 bases between. The germline V gene encodes CDR1 SNHLY and CDR2 FYNNEI. The CDR3 has 17 amino acids. The chain's CDR3 is CASSISSGSSGANVLTF. The CDR3 DNA follows: TGTGCCAGCAGCATAAGTTCAGGGAGCTCTGGGGCCAACGTCCTGACTTTC.

The rearrangement uses TRBV11-2 and TRBJ1-1, with D tentatively TRBD1 (5 bases). The CDR3 sequence is 15 residues long. Trimming took off 8 bases at V and 5 bases at J, with 21 bases between the two ends. Germline V gene sequence: CDR1 SGHAT, CDR2 FQNNGV. CDR3 DNA sequence: TGTGCCAGCGAAGGCCCCGGCAGGGCACGGACTGAAGCTTTCTTT. Protein: CASEGPGRARTEAFF.

This clonotype was counted at least ten times. V and J are TRBV6-5 and TRBJ1-6; 8 bases map to TRBD1. The ends lost 2 bases at V and 11 bases at J; junction bases unmatched: 8. The CDR3 totals 15 residues. Germline V gene data show CDR1 as MNHEY and CDR2 as SVGAGI. CDR3 in amino acids: CASSYGQGARTPLHF. In DNA, the CDR3 is TGTGCCAGCAGTTACGGGCAGGGGGCTAGGACACCCCTCCACTTT.

This clonotype was counted only a few times. The genes are TRBV11-2 and TRBJ2-5; TRBD2 is a possible D gene (6 bases). V lost 3 bases, J lost 3 bases, and 11 bases lay in between. Germline lookup yields CDR1 SGHAT and CDR2 FQNNGV. The CDR3 has 14 residues. The CDR3 sequence is CASSFERVEETQYF. The CDR3 DNA reads TGTGCCAGCAGCTTCGAGCGGGTTGAAGAGACCCAGTACTTC. Variable domain in full (rest from reference TRBV11-2 and TRBJ2-5): EAGVAQSPRYKIIEKRQSVAFWCNPISGHATLYWYQQILGQGPKLLIQFQNNGVVDDSQLPKDRFSAERLKGVDSTLKIQPAKLEDSAVYLCASSFERVEETQYFGPGTRLLVL.

This clonotype was found many times. The chain employs TRBV18 and TRBJ2-1; a possible D gene is TRBD1 (5 bases). CDR3 length equals 16 residues. Germline V gene data show CDR1 as KGHSH and CDR2 as LQKENI. V lost 3 bases, J lost 1 base, and 13 bases lay in between. CDR3 in amino acids: CASSPPTGTSYNEQFF. CDR3 nucleotides: TGTGCCAGCTCACCGCCAACAGGCACTTCCTACAATGAGCAGTTCTTC.

This clonotype was counted between two and nine times. The gene calls are TRBV9 and TRBJ1-1; TRBD1 matches 8 bases. The germline V gene has CDR1 SGDLS and CDR2 YYNGEE. V dropped 3 bases and J dropped 3; count of bases not matched to a gene: 4. The CDR3 contains 14 residues. The CDR3 loop reads CASSETGVYTEAFF. The CDR3, as DNA: TGTGCCAGCAGCGAGACAGGGGTTTACACTGAAGCTTTCTTT.

This clonotype was found many times. The rearrangement links TRBV29-1 to TRBJ1-1; 11 bases map to TRBD1. V shed 8 bases, J shed 5 bases, and the junction held 4 bases outside the gene matches. Germline V gene data show CDR1 as SQVTM and CDR2 as ANQGSEA. The CDR3 contains 12 residues. CDR3 sequence (DNA): TGCAGCATGGACAGGGGGCTTACTGAAGCTTTCTTT. It yields the protein CSMDRGLTEAFF.

This clonotype was seen a handful of times. The chain has TRBV28 and TRBJ2-7; D unclear. CDR1 is MDHEN, CDR2 SYDVKM, per germline. The CDR3 covers 13 residues. Trimming took off 0 bases at V and 6 bases at J, with 9 bases between the two ends. The CDR3 region has the DNA TGTGCCAGCAGTTTATGGCTAGACGGCGAGCAGTACTTC. It is translated as CASSLWLDGEQYF.

The chain joins TRBV2 to TRBJ2-1; 8 positions agree with TRBD1. The germline gives CDR1 SNHLY, CDR2 FYNNEI. The trim removed 4 bases at V and 13 bases at J, leaving 15 bases unmatched. This CDR3 region has 15 residues. CDR3 sequence (DNA): TGTGCCAGCAGTGGGAGCGGACAGGGAAGGAGGGGTCAGTTCTTC. Translating gives CASSGSGQGRRGQFF.

The chain recombines TRBV5-1 with TRBJ2-3; TRBD2 agrees at 13 bases. V dropped 0 bases and J dropped 0; count of bases not matched to a gene: 7. The CDR3 has 19 amino acids. Germline V gene lookup returns CDR1 SGHRS and CDR2 YFSETQ. For the CDR3, the DNA is TGCGCCAGCAGCTTGGCCGGGACTAGCGGGGTCCTTAGCACAGATACGCAGTATTTT. Amino acids: CASSLAGTSGVLSTDTQYF.

CDR3 bases: TGTGCCAGCAGTTTAGGTAGCGGGGGTAACAATGAGCAGTTCTTC. Translated: CASSLGSGGNNEQFF. The chain carries TRBV28 and TRBJ2-1, with TRBD2 identical over 9 bases. This CDR3 region has 15 residues. The germline gives CDR1 MDHEN, CDR2 SYDVKM. Trimming at V came to 2 bases and at J to 5 bases, leaving 4 bases not matched to a gene.

This clonotype has just a few counts. The chain employs TRBV25-1 and TRBJ1-1; D is uncertain. Trimming shortened V by 6 bases and J by 3 bases, and 11 bases separated the two germline ends. Germline lookup yields CDR1 MGHDK and CDR2 SYGVNS. The CDR3 length is 13 residues. The CDR3 is CASSALRDTEAFF. The CDR3 DNA reads as TGTGCCAGCAGCGCCCTCCGGGACACTGAAGCTTTCTTT.

This clonotype was seen only a few times. The chain joins TRBV4-1 to TRBJ2-5, with D uncertain. Germline loops: CDR1 MGHRA, CDR2 YSYEKL. Trimming removed 4 bases at V and 5 bases at J, with 20 bases between. This CDR3 has 16 residues. The chain's CDR3 is CASSRASEVLRETQYF. The CDR3 bases are TGCGCCAGCAGCCGGGCGAGTGAAGTCCTTAGGGAGACCCAGTACTTC.

This clonotype was found many times. The chain recombines TRBV7-6 with TRBJ2-7; TRBD1 is a possible D gene (6 bases). Trimming cost V 7 bases and J 6 bases, with 16 bases left between them. CDR1 is SGHVS and CDR2 is FNYEAQ in the germline V gene. The CDR3 has 13 amino acids. Here the CDR3 reads CASTPAAGAEQYF. The DNA of the CDR3 is TGTGCCAGCACCCCGGCGGCAGGGGCCGAGCAGTACTTC.

The chain uses TRBV7-6 and TRBJ1-3; possible D gene TRBD1, 6 bases. CDR3 length: 15 amino acids. V was trimmed by 2 bases and J by 0 bases, leaving 8 bases between them. Per the germline V gene, CDR1 is SGHVS and CDR2 is FNYEAQ. The CDR3 here is CASSLLGGSGNTIYF. In nucleotides, the CDR3 is TGTGCCAGCAGCTTATTAGGGGGCTCTGGAAACACCATATATTTT.

In its sample, this clonotype was seen many times. CDR3 DNA: TGTGCCAGCAGCAGCGGGGTGTATCTAGGAAATGAGCAGTTCTTC. This translates into CASSSGVYLGNEQFF. This chain uses TRBV7-7 with TRBJ2-1, with TRBD2 identical over 7 bases. J gave up 7 bases and V 5 bases, and 11 bases lay outside the gene matches. In germline, CDR1 is SSHAT, CDR2 FNYEAQ (reference sequence). CDR3 length equals 15 residues. Supplemented by reference TRBV7-7 and TRBJ2-1, the full variable domain reads GAGVSQSPRYKVTKRGQDVTLRCDPISSHATLYWYQQALGQGPEFLTYFNYEAQPDKSGLPSDRFSAERPEGSISTLTIQRTEQRDSAMYRCASSSGVYLGNEQFFGPGTRLTVL.

This clonotype turned up a few times. The chain is built from TRBV6-2 or TRBV6-3 and TRBJ1-1, with 7 positions matching TRBD1. The V gene end was trimmed by 5 bases and the J gene end by 0 bases; junction bases not matched to a gene: 6. Germline loops: CDR1 MNHEY, CDR2 SVGEGT. The length of the CDR3 is 15 residues. CDR3 residues: CASSRTGEMNTEAFF. The CDR3 nucleotides are TGTGCCAGCAGTCGTACAGGGGAAATGAACACTGAAGCTTTCTTT.

The chain recombines TRBV20-1 with TRBJ1-2; 7 bases map to TRBD1. Trimming at V came to 0 bases and at J to 4 bases, leaving 14 bases not matched to a gene. This CDR3 is built from 17 residues. The germline CDR1 and CDR2 sequences are DFQATT and SNEGSKA (reference sequence). DNA of the CDR3: TGCAGTGCTAGAGATCGGGCCCGACAGGGTCCTATCTATGGCTACACCTTC. It encodes CSARDRARQGPIYGYTF.

The V gene is TRBV20-1, the J gene TRBJ1-5, with D perhaps matching TRBD1 (5 bases). Germline lookup yields CDR1 DFQATT and CDR2 SNEGSKA (reference sequence). The CDR3 spans 13 residues. Deletions cut 2 bases from V and 3 bases from J, with 8 bases between. The CDR3 protein is CSARRQPNQPQHF. The CDR3 bases are TGCAGTGCTAGAAGACAGCCCAATCAGCCCCAGCATTTT.

This clonotype was counted between two and nine times. This chain joins TRBV6-6 and TRBJ2-3; tentatively, D is TRBD2 (6 bases). The V end lost 6 bases, the J end lost 4 bases, and 20 bases lay between the germline ends. The CDR3 is 16 residues long. CDR1 MNHNY and CDR2 SVGAGI come from the germline V gene (reference sequence). The chain's CDR3 is CASSLPSGGAADTQYF. For the CDR3, the DNA is TGTGCCAGCAGCCTCCCGAGTGGAGGGGCAGCAGATACGCAGTATTTT.

This clonotype has at least ten counts. The chain has TRBV4-1 and TRBJ1-1; 9 nucleotides match TRBD1. Per the germline V gene, CDR1 is MGHRA and CDR2 is YSYEKL. The CDR3 totals 16 residues. V trimming: 0 bases; J trimming: 4 bases; junction bases outside the gene matches: 6. CDR3 in amino acids: CASSQDLPDRGTEAFF. DNA for the CDR3: TGCGCCAGCAGCCAAGATCTACCGGACAGGGGCACTGAAGCTTTCTTT.

This rearrangement joins TRBV30 to TRBJ1-3; TRBD1 agrees at 7 bases. The CDR3 runs to 16 residues. V shed 2 bases, J shed 0 bases, and the junction held 7 bases outside the gene matches. Germline-derived CDR1 and CDR2 are GTSNPN and SVGIG (reference sequence). CDR3 DNA: TGTGCCTGGAGTAAGACGGGACAGTTCTCTGGAAACACCATATATTTT. It is translated as CAWSKTGQFSGNTIYF.

The table lists this clonotype with a few counts. The V gene is TRBV6-6, the J gene TRBJ2-7, with D uncertain. The CDR3 sequence is 11 residues long. Germline assignment: CDR1 MNHNY and CDR2 SVGAGI (reference sequence). Trimming left V 6 bases short and J 1 base short, with 4 bases between. CDR3 sequence reads: CASRGSYEQYF. The DNA of the CDR3 is TGTGCCAGCAGGGGATCCTACGAGCAGTACTTC.